These T cell receptor beta chains were read from a single sample in a study of early T cells in non-severe SARS-CoV-2 infection. TCRdb itself ran the 5' RACE reads through MiXCR, one entry per CDR3 protein. This table has tens of thousands of distinct CDR3 sequences, roughly 6% appearing once. The sequencing sample was made of whole blood. Source of these receptors: an adult who was a healthcare worker with PCR-confirmed SARS-CoV-2 infection or an uninfected control (not recorded which). The CDR3 runs from the conserved cysteine through the conserved F or W. Each record gives: V gene, D gene, clone size, J gene, CDR3 DNA, CDR3 protein. The D gene is left open where the match is weak. For some rows the clone size is stated as once, few or many, or as a class when expanded; others skip it.

V: TRBV10-3
D: -
size: few
J: TRBJ2-2
DNA: TGTGCCATCAGCCTATTGGAGACCGGGGAGCTGTTTTTT
CDR3: CAISLLETGELFF

V: TRBV20-1
D: -
size: -
J: TRBJ1-1
DNA: TGCAGTGCTGGGAGGGGGGACACTGAAGCTTTCTTT
CDR3: CSAGRGDTEAFF

V: TRBV7-9
D: -
size: few
J: TRBJ1-2
DNA: TGTGCCAGCTCCAGGACTGACGATGGCTACACCTTC
CDR3: CASSRTDDGYTF

V: TRBV7-2
D: TRBD1
size: -
J: TRBJ2-5
DNA: TGTGCCAGCCTTAAGGACAGGAAAGCAGACATGACCCAGTACTTC
CDR3: CASLKDRKADMTQYF

V: TRBV24-1
D: TRBD1
size: many
J: TRBJ2-3
DNA: TGTGCCACCAGTGAATTACGACAGGGACGAGGAGATACGCAGTATTTT
CDR3: CATSELRQGRGDTQYF

V: TRBV7-2
D: -
size: many
J: TRBJ2-7
DNA: TGTGCCAGCAGCCCCAGACTGGGGGCGGAGAGATACGAGCAGTACTTC
CDR3: CASSPRLGAERYEQYF

V: TRBV18
D: -
size: -
J: TRBJ2-1
DNA: TGTGCCAGCTCACCAGGCGGTTCCTACAATGAGCAGTTCTTC
CDR3: CASSPGGSYNEQFF

V: TRBV2
D: TRBD2
size: -
J: TRBJ2-7
DNA: TGTGCCAGCACGGGGCTAGCGGGTGCATTC
CDR3: CASTGLAGAF

V: TRBV6-1
D: TRBD2
size: many
J: TRBJ2-3
DNA: TGTGCCAGCATCCCGGGAGGTAGCAACACAGATACGCAGTATTTT
CDR3: CASIPGGSNTDTQYF

V: TRBV20-1
D: TRBD2
size: many
J: TRBJ2-7
DNA: TGCAGTGCTAGCGGGACTAGGAACTACGAGCAGTACTTC
CDR3: CSASGTRNYEQYF

V: TRBV28
D: -
size: few
J: TRBJ2-3
DNA: TGTGCCACCCACCCCACAGATACGCAGTATTTT
CDR3: CATHPTDTQYF

V: TRBV2
D: TRBD1
size: few
J: TRBJ1-1
DNA: TGTGCCAGCAGTCAACAGGGGGCGAACACTGAAGCTTTCTTT
CDR3: CASSQQGANTEAFF

V: TRBV19
D: -
size: many
J: TRBJ1-5
DNA: TGTGCCAGTAGTATAGGTCACAATCAGCCCCAGCATTTT
CDR3: CASSIGHNQPQHF

V: TRBV4-3
D: -
size: many
J: TRBJ1-1
DNA: TGCGCCAGCAGCCAAGATTTAGGGCCTCGGGGCACTGAAGCTTTCTTT
CDR3: CASSQDLGPRGTEAFF

V: TRBV30
D: -
size: many
J: TRBJ2-2
DNA: TGTGCCTGGACCCCACGGGGCAGGGTAGGCGGGGAGCTGTTTTTT
CDR3: CAWTPRGRVGGELFF

V: TRBV7-6
D: -
size: many
J: TRBJ1-2
DNA: TGTGCCAGCAGCTTACAGGGGATAGGCTACACCTTC
CDR3: CASSLQGIGYTF

V: TRBV3-1
D: -
size: many
J: TRBJ1-1
DNA: TGTGCCAGCAGCCAGGTTAACAGGGTAGACACTGAAGCTTTCTTT
CDR3: CASSQVNRVDTEAFF

V: TRBV7-3
D: TRBD2
size: many
J: TRBJ2-1
DNA: TGTGCCAGCAGCTTAGAGGTGGGACTAGCGGAAAATAATGAGCAGTTCTTC
CDR3: CASSLEVGLAENNEQFF

V: TRBV5-4
D: -
size: many
J: TRBJ2-4
DNA: TGTGCCAGCAGCTTGACAGGGTTGGACATTCAGTACTTC
CDR3: CASSLTGLDIQYF

V: TRBV7-9
D: -
size: many
J: TRBJ2-1
DNA: TGTGCCAGCAGCTTTCTAGCCTCCTACAATGAGCAGTTCTTC
CDR3: CASSFLASYNEQFF

V: TRBV12-3/TRBV12-4
D: TRBD2
size: many
J: TRBJ2-3
DNA: TGTGCCAGCAGTTTCCGGCTAGCGGGAGGGATTTCTAGCACAGATACGCAGTATTTT
CDR3: CASSFRLAGGISSTDTQYF

V: TRBV29-1
D: -
size: many
J: TRBJ2-5
DNA: TGCAGCGGGGCTGGGGGGGCGACCGAGACCCAGTACTTC
CDR3: CSGAGGATETQYF

V: TRBV28
D: -
size: many
J: TRBJ2-7
DNA: TGTGCCAGCAGTTTTCAAGGGCGCGAGCAGTACTTC
CDR3: CASSFQGREQYF

V: TRBV2
D: -
size: many
J: TRBJ2-5
DNA: TGTGCCAGCAGTGTTCTAGCGGAGACCCAGTACTTC
CDR3: CASSVLAETQYF

V: TRBV7-2
D: TRBD1
size: many
J: TRBJ1-2
DNA: TGTGCCAGCAGCTTATCGGCGGCAGGGGGCCTTTATGGCTACACCTTC
CDR3: CASSLSAAGGLYGYTF

V: TRBV9
D: TRBD2
size: few
J: TRBJ2-7
DNA: TGTGCCAGCAGCGAACGACTAGCGGGAGGTAACGCCACCTACGAGCAGTACTTC
CDR3: CASSERLAGGNATYEQYF

V: TRBV5-1
D: -
size: many
J: TRBJ1-1
DNA: TGCGCCAGCAGCTTGGTCGTGGGAGGGAACACTGAAGCTTTCTTT
CDR3: CASSLVVGGNTEAFF

V: TRBV18
D: TRBD1
size: many
J: TRBJ2-7
DNA: TGTGCCAGCTCACCTGGACAGGGAAGTTACGAGCAGTACTTC
CDR3: CASSPGQGSYEQYF

V: TRBV7-2
D: -
size: many
J: TRBJ2-5
DNA: TGTGCCAGCAGCTTAGGACGGTCCCCAGAGACCCAGTACTTC
CDR3: CASSLGRSPETQYF

V: TRBV7-2
D: TRBD1
size: medium-sized
J: TRBJ2-5
DNA: TGTGCCAGCAGCAAGAACAGGGGCCAAGAGACCCAGTACTTC
CDR3: CASSKNRGQETQYF

V: TRBV2
D: -
size: -
J: TRBJ1-1
DNA: TGTGCCAGCAGTGAAATAGGTGGCGGGGACACTGAAGCTTTCTTT
CDR3: CASSEIGGGDTEAFF

V: TRBV5-6
D: TRBD1
size: few
J: TRBJ2-7
DNA: TGTGCCAGCAGCTTTGGAGGGACAGGGGTGGACGAGCAGTACTTC
CDR3: CASSFGGTGVDEQYF

V: TRBV4-1
D: -
size: many
J: TRBJ2-7
DNA: TGCGCCAGCAGCCAAGGGGCCCTCGCTGAGGAGCAGTACTTC
CDR3: CASSQGALAEEQYF

V: TRBV20-1
D: -
size: -
J: TRBJ2-1
DNA: TGCAGTGCTAGCTCCGGATCCAATGAGCAGTTCTTC
CDR3: CSASSGSNEQFF

V: TRBV18
D: TRBD1
size: few
J: TRBJ1-5
DNA: TGTGCCAGCTCACCCGACAGGGGCGGCAATCAGCCCCAGCATTTT
CDR3: CASSPDRGGNQPQHF

V: TRBV6-6
D: -
size: many
J: TRBJ2-1
DNA: TGTGCCAGCAGTACCGCCGGGAAGGAGCAGTTCTTC
CDR3: CASSTAGKEQFF

V: TRBV2
D: TRBD1
size: -
J: TRBJ1-2
DNA: TGTGCCAGCGGACGGGGACAGTTGGAGTATGGCTACACCTTC
CDR3: CASGRGQLEYGYTF

V: TRBV19
D: -
size: few
J: TRBJ1-6
DNA: TGTGCCAGTAGTACCAGCAATTCACCCCTCCACTTT
CDR3: CASSTSNSPLHF